This is a list of T cell receptor beta chains from one sample in a study of shared clonotypes between healthy human individuals. TCRdb keeps only in-frame clones here, not all; method: immunoSEQ multiplex PCR. The sample lists around 1.9 million clones, 93% occurring once. Sequencing used naive CD8+ T cells from PBMCs. These receptors all come from a man younger than 35 in good health. Some clones in this sample may be carry-over from other donors' samples. The CDR3 runs from the conserved cysteine through the conserved F or W. A D gene is named only where the DNA matches it firmly. Part of the rows lack a size; the others show once, few, many or a class for expanded clones.

D gene: .; clone size: .; J gene: TRBJ2-2; V gene: TRBV18; CDR3 DNA: TGTGCCAGCCCAGAGACTACCGGGGAGCTGTTTTTT; CDR3 protein: CASPETTGELFF
D gene: .; clone size: .; J gene: TRBJ2-1; V gene: TRBV11-2; CDR3 DNA: TGTGCCAGCAATCTCGGGTCGGGGGACGAGCAGTTCTTC; CDR3 protein: CASNLGSGDEQFF
D gene: .; clone size: .; J gene: TRBJ2-2; V gene: TRBV28; CDR3 DNA: TGTGCCAGCAGTTTCGTTCCCCGGGGCACCGGGGAGCTGTTTTTT; CDR3 protein: CASSFVPRGTGELFF
D gene: .; clone size: .; J gene: TRBJ2-7; V gene: TRBV5-4; CDR3 DNA: TGTGCCAGCAGCCCACCGGAGGGTACCTACGAGCAGTACTTC; CDR3 protein: CASSPPEGTYEQYF
D gene: TRBD1; clone size: once; J gene: TRBJ1-5; V gene: TRBV28; CDR3 DNA: TGTGCCAGCACGGACAGGTATAGCAATCAGCCCCAGCATTTT; CDR3 protein: CASTDRYSNQPQHF
D gene: .; clone size: .; J gene: TRBJ1-4; V gene: TRBV27; CDR3 DNA: TGTGCCAGCACCTACAGTGGAGGCGTAGCCTTCCCACAACTGTTTTTT; CDR3 protein: CASTYSGGVAFPQLFF
D gene: TRBD2; clone size: .; J gene: TRBJ2-7; V gene: TRBV4-3; CDR3 DNA: TGCGCCAGCAGCCCCGGGACTAGCGGAGACTACGAGCAGTACTTC; CDR3 protein: CASSPGTSGDYEQYF
D gene: .; clone size: .; J gene: TRBJ2-7; V gene: TRBV11-2; CDR3 DNA: TGTGCCAGCAGCTCGGCTGCGGACGCCGGGGATGCTTGGTGGTTC; CDR3 protein: CASSSAADAGDAWWF
D gene: TRBD1; clone size: .; J gene: TRBJ2-5; V gene: TRBV7-9; CDR3 DNA: TGTGCCAGCAGCCGACAACAGGGGGCGCGAGAGACCCAGTACTTC; CDR3 protein: CASSRQQGARETQYF
D gene: .; clone size: .; J gene: TRBJ2-7; V gene: TRBV27; CDR3 DNA: TGTGCCAGCAGTTTATCCCGATCCTACGAGCAGTACTTC; CDR3 protein: CASSLSRSYEQYF
D gene: TRBD2; clone size: once; J gene: TRBJ2-1; V gene: TRBV4-1; CDR3 DNA: TGCGCCAGCAGCCAAACTAGCGGGTCCTACAATGAGCAGTTCTTC; CDR3 protein: CASSQTSGSYNEQFF
D gene: TRBD2; clone size: .; J gene: TRBJ2-1; V gene: TRBV4-1; CDR3 DNA: TGCGCCAGCAGCCAAGAGGACCCTAGCGGCGCGGGTTACAATGAGCAGTTCTTC; CDR3 protein: CASSQEDPSGAGYNEQFF
D gene: .; clone size: once; J gene: TRBJ2-7; V gene: TRBV28; CDR3 DNA: TGTGCCAGCAGTCTGATACAGGGAAGCGAGCAGTACTTC; CDR3 protein: CASSLIQGSEQYF
D gene: TRBD1; clone size: .; J gene: TRBJ2-2; V gene: TRBV29-1; CDR3 DNA: TGCAGCGTTGAACTGGGACAGGGGCAAACCGGGGAGCTGTTTTTT; CDR3 protein: CSVELGQGQTGELFF
D gene: .; clone size: .; J gene: TRBJ2-1; V gene: TRBV6-6; CDR3 DNA: TGTGCCAGCACCCCGTCGGGATTCGTTGCCTACAATGAGCAGTTCTTC; CDR3 protein: CASTPSGFVAYNEQFF
D gene: TRBD1; clone size: .; J gene: TRBJ1-5; V gene: TRBV6-5; CDR3 DNA: TGTGCCAGCAGTCCGGGACAGGGAGGAAATCAGCCCCAGCATTTT; CDR3 protein: CASSPGQGGNQPQHF
D gene: .; clone size: once; J gene: TRBJ1-3; V gene: TRBV28; CDR3 DNA: TGTGCCAGCAGAGCAACACAAGCCTCTGGAAACACCATATATTTT; CDR3 protein: CASRATQASGNTIYF
D gene: .; clone size: once; J gene: TRBJ1-5; V gene: TRBV5-6; CDR3 DNA: TGTGCCAGCAGTCTGGGAGCAGGACAGCCCCAGCATTTT; CDR3 protein: CASSLGAGQPQHF
D gene: .; clone size: .; J gene: TRBJ1-1; V gene: TRBV28; CDR3 DNA: TGTGCCATTTCGAGGGTTTTTTCTGAGAACACTGAAGCTTTCTTT; CDR3 protein: CAISRVFSENTEAFF
D gene: TRBD1; clone size: once; J gene: TRBJ1-1; V gene: TRBV27; CDR3 DNA: TGTGCCAGCAGTCCGAGGACAGGAGTCCGGCCCACTGAAGCTTTCTTT; CDR3 protein: CASSPRTGVRPTEAFF
D gene: TRBD1; clone size: few; J gene: TRBJ1-1; V gene: TRBV7-9; CDR3 DNA: TGTGCCAGCCCCACCGGGACAGGGAATACTGAAGCTTTCTTT; CDR3 protein: CASPTGTGNTEAFF
D gene: .; clone size: .; J gene: TRBJ2-1; V gene: TRBV28; CDR3 DNA: TGTGCCAGCAGACCTCGGGGCAGCCGGGTGATTGAGCAGTTCTTC; CDR3 protein: CASRPRGSRVIEQFF
D gene: TRBD1; clone size: .; J gene: TRBJ2-1; V gene: TRBV9; CDR3 DNA: TGTGCCAGCAGCTTCCGACAGGGGGCGGAGTATGAGCAGTTCTTC; CDR3 protein: CASSFRQGAEYEQFF
D gene: .; clone size: .; J gene: TRBJ2-7; V gene: TRBV4-3; CDR3 DNA: TGCGCCAGCAGCCCAGCCGTTTTAAGGGTCGGGAACGAGCAGTACTTC; CDR3 protein: CASSPAVLRVGNEQYF